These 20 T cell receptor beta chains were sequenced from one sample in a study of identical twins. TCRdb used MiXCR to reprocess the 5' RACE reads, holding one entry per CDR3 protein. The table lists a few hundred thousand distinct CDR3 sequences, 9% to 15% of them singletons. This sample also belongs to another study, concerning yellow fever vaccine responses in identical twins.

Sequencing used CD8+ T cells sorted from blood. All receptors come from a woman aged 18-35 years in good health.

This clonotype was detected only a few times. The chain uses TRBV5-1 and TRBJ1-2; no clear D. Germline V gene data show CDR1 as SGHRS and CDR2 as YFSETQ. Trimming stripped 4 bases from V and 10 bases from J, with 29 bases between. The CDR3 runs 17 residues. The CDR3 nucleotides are TGCGCCAGCAGCCCACTTGGGGTATTAGTCGGAACTATGGTCTACACCTTC. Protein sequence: CASSPLGVLVGTMVYTF.

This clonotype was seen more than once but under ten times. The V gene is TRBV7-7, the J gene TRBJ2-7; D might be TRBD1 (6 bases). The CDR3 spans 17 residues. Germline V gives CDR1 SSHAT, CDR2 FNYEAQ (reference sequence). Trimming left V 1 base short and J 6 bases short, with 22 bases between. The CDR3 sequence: CASSLVVRDRNPCEQYV. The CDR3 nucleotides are TGTGCCAGCAGCTTAGTTGTCCGAGACAGGAACCCCTGCGAGCAGTACGTC.

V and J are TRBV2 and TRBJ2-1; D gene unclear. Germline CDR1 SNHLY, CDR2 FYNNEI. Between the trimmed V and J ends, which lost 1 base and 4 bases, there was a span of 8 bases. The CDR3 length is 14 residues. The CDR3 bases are TGTGCCAGCAGTGAAGGTACGAGTTACAATGAGCAGTTCTTC. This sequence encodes CASSEGTSYNEQFF.

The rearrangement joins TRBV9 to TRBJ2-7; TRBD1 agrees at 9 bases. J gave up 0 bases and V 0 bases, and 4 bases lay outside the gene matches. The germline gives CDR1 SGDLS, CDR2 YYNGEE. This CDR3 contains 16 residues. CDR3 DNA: TGTGCCAGCAGCGTAGATTCGACAGGGGGCTCCTACGAGCAGTACTTC. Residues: CASSVDSTGGSYEQYF.

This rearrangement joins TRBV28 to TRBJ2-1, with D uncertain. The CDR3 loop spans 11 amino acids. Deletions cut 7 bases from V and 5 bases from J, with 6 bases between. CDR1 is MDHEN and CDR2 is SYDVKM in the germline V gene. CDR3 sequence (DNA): TGTGCCAGCACCCACGACAATGAGCAGTTCTTC. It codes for CASTHDNEQFF.

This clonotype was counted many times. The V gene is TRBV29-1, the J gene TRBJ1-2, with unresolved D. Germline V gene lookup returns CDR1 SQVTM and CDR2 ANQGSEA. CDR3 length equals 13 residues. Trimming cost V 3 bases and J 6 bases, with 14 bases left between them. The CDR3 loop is CSVDTQTLDGYTF. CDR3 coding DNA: TGCAGCGTTGATACACAAACCCTAGATGGCTACACCTTC.

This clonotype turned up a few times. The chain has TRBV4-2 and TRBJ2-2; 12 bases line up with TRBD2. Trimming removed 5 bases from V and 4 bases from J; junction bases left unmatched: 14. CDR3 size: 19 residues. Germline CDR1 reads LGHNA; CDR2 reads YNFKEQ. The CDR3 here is CASSAGTLASGRATGELFF. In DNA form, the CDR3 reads TGTGCCAGCAGCGCCGGGACCCTCGCTAGCGGGAGGGCCACCGGGGAGCTGTTTTTT.

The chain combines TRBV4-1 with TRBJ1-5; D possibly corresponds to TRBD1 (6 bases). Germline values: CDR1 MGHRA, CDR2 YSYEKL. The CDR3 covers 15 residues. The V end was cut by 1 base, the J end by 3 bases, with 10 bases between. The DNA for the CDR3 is TGCGCCAGCAGCCAAGGACCAGGGGACAATCAGCCCCAGCATTTT. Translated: CASSQGPGDNQPQHF.

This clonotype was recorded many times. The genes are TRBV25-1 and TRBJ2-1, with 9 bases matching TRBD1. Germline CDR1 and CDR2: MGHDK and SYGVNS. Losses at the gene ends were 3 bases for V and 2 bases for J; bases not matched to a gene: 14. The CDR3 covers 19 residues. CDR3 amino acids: CASSDGLDGGQGTYNEQFF. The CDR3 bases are TGTGCCAGCAGTGATGGTTTGGATGGAGGACAGGGGACCTACAATGAGCAGTTCTTC.

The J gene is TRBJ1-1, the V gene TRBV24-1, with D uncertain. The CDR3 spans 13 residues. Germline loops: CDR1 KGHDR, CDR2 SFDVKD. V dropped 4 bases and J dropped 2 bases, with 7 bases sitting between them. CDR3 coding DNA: TGTGCCACCAGTGAAAGGACCAACACTGAAGCTTTCTTT. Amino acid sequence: CATSERTNTEAFF.

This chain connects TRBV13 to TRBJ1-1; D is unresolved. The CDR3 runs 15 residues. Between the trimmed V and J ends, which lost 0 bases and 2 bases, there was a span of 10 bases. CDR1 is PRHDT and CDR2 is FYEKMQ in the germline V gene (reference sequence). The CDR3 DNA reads TGTGCCAGCAGCTTAGGGACACTGGGAAACACTGAAGCTTTCTTT. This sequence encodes CASSLGTLGNTEAFF.

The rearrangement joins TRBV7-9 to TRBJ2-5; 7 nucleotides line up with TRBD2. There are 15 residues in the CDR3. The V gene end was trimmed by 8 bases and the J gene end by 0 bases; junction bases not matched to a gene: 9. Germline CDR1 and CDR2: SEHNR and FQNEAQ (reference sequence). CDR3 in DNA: TGTGCCAGCTTCAGCAGCGGGGCCTACCAAGAGACCCAGTACTTC. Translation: CASFSSGAYQETQYF.

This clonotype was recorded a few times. CDR3 loop: CASIPSSSSGRKAANEQFF. Written as DNA, the CDR3 is TGTGCCAGCATCCCCTCGTCGTCTAGCGGGAGAAAGGCGGCCAATGAGCAGTTCTTC. V is TRBV6-4 and J is TRBJ2-1, with 10 bases lining up with TRBD2. Looked up from germline, CDR1 is MRHNA and CDR2 is SNTAGT. Trimming at V came to 7 bases and at J to 6 bases, leaving 21 bases not matched to a gene. The CDR3 is 19 amino acids.

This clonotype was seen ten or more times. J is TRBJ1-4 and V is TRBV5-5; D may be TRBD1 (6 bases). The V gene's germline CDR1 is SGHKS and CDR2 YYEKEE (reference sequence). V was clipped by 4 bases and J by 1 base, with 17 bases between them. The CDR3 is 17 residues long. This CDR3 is CASSHHEGGETNEKLFF. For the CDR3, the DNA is TGTGCCAGCAGCCATCATGAGGGGGGGGAAACTAATGAAAAACTGTTTTTT.

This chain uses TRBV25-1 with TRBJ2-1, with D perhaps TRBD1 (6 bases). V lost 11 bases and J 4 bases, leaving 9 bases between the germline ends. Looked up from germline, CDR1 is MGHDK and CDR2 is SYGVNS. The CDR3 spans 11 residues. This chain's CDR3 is CAARGYNEQFF. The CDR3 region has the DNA TGTGCCGCCAGGGGTTACAATGAGCAGTTCTTC.

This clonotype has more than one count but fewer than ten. The CDR3 region has the DNA TGCGCCAGCAGCTATGAGCCAGGGACGACCGGGGAGCTGTTTTTT. It specifies CASSYEPGTTGELFF. The chain links TRBV4-1 to TRBJ2-2; D assignment may be TRBD1 or TRBD2 (5 bases each). This CDR3 contains 15 residues. V lost 5 bases, J lost 5 bases, and 15 bases lay in between. Germline CDR1 MGHRA, CDR2 YSYEKL.

The CDR3 DNA reads TGTGCCAGCACGCGGGGTTTCCTCACAGATACGCAGTATTTT. This encodes CASTRGFLTDTQYF. This chain uses TRBV2 with TRBJ2-3; D might be TRBD2 (6 bases). V was pared by 7 bases and J by 2 bases, with 13 bases between. The CDR3 runs to 14 residues. CDR1 is SNHLY and CDR2 is FYNNEI in the germline V gene.

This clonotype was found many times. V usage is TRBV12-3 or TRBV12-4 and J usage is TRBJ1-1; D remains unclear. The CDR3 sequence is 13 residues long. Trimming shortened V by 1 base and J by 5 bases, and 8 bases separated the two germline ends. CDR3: CASSLGEWTEAFF. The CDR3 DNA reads TGTGCCAGCAGTTTAGGGGAGTGGACTGAAGCTTTCTTT.

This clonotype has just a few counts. CDR3 loop: CASSYERDEQFF. The CDR3 DNA reads TGTGCCAGCAGCTACGAGAGGGATGAGCAGTTCTTC. This rearrangement joins TRBV7-9 to TRBJ2-1; possible D gene TRBD2, 5 bases. CDR1 is SEHNR, CDR2 FQNEAQ, per germline (reference sequence). The CDR3 covers 12 residues. V was pared by 4 bases and J by 8 bases, with 9 bases between.

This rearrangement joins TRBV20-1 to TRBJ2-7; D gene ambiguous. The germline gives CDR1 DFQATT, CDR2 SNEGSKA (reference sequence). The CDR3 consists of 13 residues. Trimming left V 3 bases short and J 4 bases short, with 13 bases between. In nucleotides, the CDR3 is TGCAGTGCTAGTTCGGCTCAATCTTACGAGCAGTACTTC. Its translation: CSASSAQSYEQYF.